The clone carrying this T cell receptor beta chain was seen just once. Its antigen is unidentified. A quantity of about 0.5 to 1 ug RNA underwent reverse transcription using random hexamers. One entry per CDR3 protein results from TCRdb running MiXCR on the immunoSEQ multiplex PCR reads. The sample contains about 180,000 distinct CDR3 sequences, 85% to 95% of which appear only once. CDR1 is SGHNT, CDR2 YYREEE, per germline (reference sequence). Trimming took off 0 bases at V and 3 bases at J, with 10 bases between the two ends. This CDR3 region has 14 residues. TEMRA cells were FACS-enriched and CD8+ and CD4+ T cells negatively isolated. These data come from a study of CD8 T cells in Susac syndrome. Study conclusions and caveats: The authors acknowledged that their TCR sequencing and HLA analysis involved a relatively small number of individuals.

The sample was CD8+ T cells from PBMCs. This sequence originates from a human donor with multiple sclerosis. This chain joins TRBV5-4 and TRBJ2-7; no reliable D call. The CDR3 sequence: CASSLAPADYEQYF. The CDR3 bases are TGTGCCAGCAGCTTGGCCCCAGCAGACTACGAGCAGTACTTC.